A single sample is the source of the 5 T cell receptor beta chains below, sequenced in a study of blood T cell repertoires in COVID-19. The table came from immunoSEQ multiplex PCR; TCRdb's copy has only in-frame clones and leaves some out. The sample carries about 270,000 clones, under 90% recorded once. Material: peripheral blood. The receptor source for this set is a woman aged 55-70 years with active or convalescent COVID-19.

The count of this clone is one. The CDR3 protein is CASSSDSSGANVLTF. CDR3 coding DNA: TGTGCCAGCAGCTCCGACAGCTCTGGGGCCAACGTCCTGACTTTC. The chain recombines TRBV7-3 with TRBJ2-6; possibly TRBD1 for D (5 bases). Germline V gene lookup returns CDR1 SGHTA and CDR2 FQGTGA. Trimming took off 4 bases at V and 0 bases at J, with 7 bases between the two ends. The CDR3 loop spans 15 amino acids.

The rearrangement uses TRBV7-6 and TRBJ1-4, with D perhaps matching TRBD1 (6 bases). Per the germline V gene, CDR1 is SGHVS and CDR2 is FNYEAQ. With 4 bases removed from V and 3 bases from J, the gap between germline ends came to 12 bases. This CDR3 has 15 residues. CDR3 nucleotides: TGTGCCAGCAGCTCGACCAGGGGCCCTAATGAAAAACTGTTTTTT. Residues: CASSSTRGPNEKLFF.

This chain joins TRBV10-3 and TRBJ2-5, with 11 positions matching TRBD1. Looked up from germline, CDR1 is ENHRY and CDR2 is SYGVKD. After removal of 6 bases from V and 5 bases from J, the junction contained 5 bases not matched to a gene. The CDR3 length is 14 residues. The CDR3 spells CAIRGTGGTETQYF. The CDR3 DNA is TGTGCCATCAGGGGGACAGGGGGTACGGAGACCCAGTACTTC.

The CDR3 nucleotides read TGTGCCAGCAGTGGGCTATGGGACTCCCTTTGGTTTGGCTACACCTTC. It translates to CASSGLWDSLWFGYTF. The rearrangement uses TRBV25-1 and TRBJ1-2, with TRBD1 as a possible D gene (5 bases). Germline CDR1 MGHDK, CDR2 SYGVNS. There are 16 residues in the CDR3. V was trimmed by 4 bases and J by 7 bases, leaving 22 bases between them.

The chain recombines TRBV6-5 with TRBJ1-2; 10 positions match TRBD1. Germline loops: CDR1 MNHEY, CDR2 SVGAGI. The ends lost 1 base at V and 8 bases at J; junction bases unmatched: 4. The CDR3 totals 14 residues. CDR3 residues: CASSYYGQGGGYTF. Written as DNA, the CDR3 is TGTGCCAGCAGTTACTACGGACAGGGGGGCGGCTACACCTTC.